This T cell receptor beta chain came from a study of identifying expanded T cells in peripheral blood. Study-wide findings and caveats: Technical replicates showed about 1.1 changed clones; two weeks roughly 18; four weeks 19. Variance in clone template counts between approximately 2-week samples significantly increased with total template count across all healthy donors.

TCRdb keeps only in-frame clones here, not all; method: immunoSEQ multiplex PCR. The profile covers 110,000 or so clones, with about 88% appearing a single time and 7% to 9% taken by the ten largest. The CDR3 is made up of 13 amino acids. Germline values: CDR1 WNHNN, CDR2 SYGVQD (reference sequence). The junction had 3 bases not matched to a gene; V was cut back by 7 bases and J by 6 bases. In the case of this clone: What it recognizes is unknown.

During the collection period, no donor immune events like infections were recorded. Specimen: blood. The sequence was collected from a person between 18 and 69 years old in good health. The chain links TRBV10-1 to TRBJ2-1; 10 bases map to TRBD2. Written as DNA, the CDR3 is TGCGCCAGCACGTCTAGCGGGAGCAATGAGCAGTTCTTC. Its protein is CASTSSGSNEQFF.